The sequence of this T cell receptor (beta chain) was determined in a study of T cell responses to AZD1222 COVID-19 vaccine. Study results and caveats: Nearly half of spike-specific TCRs reportedly go after variant regions that carry no mutations. There were mostly white British donors and more females than males, and clonal diversity was possibly underestimated.

Sequenced by immunoSEQ multiplex PCR; TCRdb stores in-frame clones only, minus some. The table has 130,000 or so clones, 65% to 90% seen once. The CDR3 has 14 amino acids. Trimming left V 3 bases short and J 4 bases short, with 12 bases between. Germline V gives CDR1 MGHDK, CDR2 SYGVNS. On this clone: No antigen is known for it.

The source material was peripheral blood, sampled 28 days after the second dose of the MenACWY control vaccine. The chain links TRBV25-1 to TRBJ1-2; perhaps TRBD1 as D (5 bases). This sequence originates from an adult who received the MenACWY meningococcal vaccine as a control. This CDR3 reads CASSEGQTGYGYTF. The DNA for the CDR3 is TGTGCCAGCAGTGAGGGGCAGACCGGCTATGGCTACACCTTC.